The source of this T cell receptor (beta chain) is a study of blood T cells in healthy people across ages. Whole-study findings and limits: Those diversity estimates obtained from one million T cells were thought to be underestimates.

The CDR3 is 15 residues long. Germline lookup yields CDR1 SGHRS and CDR2 YFSETQ. Unmatched junction bases numbered 7, after V lost 2 bases and J lost 6 bases. Concerning this clonotype itself: Its antigen is unidentified. No conserved phenylalanine or tryptophan is present at the end of the CDR3, so a read error is the likely explanation.

A second PCR, run for roughly 7 to 12 cycles, used a sample-barcoded 5' primer plus a J-beta primer mix. TCRdb itself ran the 5' RACE reads through MiXCR, one entry per CDR3 protein. The table includes 1.6 million or so distinct CDR3 sequences, approximately 32% detected once. The chain combines TRBV5-1 with TRBJ2-1; 8 bases match TRBD1. The sample consisted of blood. The source of this sequence is a woman aged 25-40 years in good health. The CDR3 region has the DNA TGCGCCAGCAGCTTAACAGGGGGAGGTGGCAATGAGCAGTTCTGC. This encodes CASSLTGGGGNEQFC.